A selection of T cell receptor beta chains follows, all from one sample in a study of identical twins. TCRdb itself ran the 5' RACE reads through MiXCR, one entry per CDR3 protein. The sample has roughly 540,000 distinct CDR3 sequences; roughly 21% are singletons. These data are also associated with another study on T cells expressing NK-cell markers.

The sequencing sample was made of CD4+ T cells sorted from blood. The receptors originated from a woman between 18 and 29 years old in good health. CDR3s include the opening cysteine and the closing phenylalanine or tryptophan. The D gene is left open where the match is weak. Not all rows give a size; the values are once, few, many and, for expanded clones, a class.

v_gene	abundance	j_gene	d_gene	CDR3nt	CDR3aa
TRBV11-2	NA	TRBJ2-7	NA	TGTGCCAGCAGGAACTACAGGGCGGCCTACGAGCAGTACTTC	CASRNYRAAYEQYF
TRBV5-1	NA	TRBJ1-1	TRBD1	TGCGCCAGCAGCTTGGTGGACAGGGGCACTGAAGCTTTCTTT	CASSLVDRGTEAFF
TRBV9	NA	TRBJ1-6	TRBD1	TGTGCCAGCAGCGTAGAGGGACAGGGGCTTTCACCCCTCCACTTT	CASSVEGQGLSPLHF
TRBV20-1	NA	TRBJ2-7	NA	TGCAGTGCTATATATCCTCGGAAATTCTCCTACGAGCAGTACTTC	CSAIYPRKFSYEQYF
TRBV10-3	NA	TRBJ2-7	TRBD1	TGTGCCATCAGTGAGTTCGGACAGGGTAGGGACGAGCAGTACTTC	CAISEFGQGRDEQYF
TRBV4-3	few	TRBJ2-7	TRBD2	TGCGCCAGCAGCCAAGCACCAGCGGGAGGCAACGAGCAGTACTTC	CASSQAPAGGNEQYF
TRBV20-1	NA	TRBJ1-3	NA	TGCAGTGCTAGAGCGACACGCTACTCTGGAAACACCATATATTTT	CSARATRYSGNTIYF
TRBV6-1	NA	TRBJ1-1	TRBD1	TGTGCCAGCAGCCGTAGTACCGGACAGGTGGCTGGAGCTTTCTTT	CASSRSTGQVAGAFF
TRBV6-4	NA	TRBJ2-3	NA	TGTGCCAGCAGTGAGAGGGCGTCCACAGATACGCAGTATTTT	CASSERASTDTQYF
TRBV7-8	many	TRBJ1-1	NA	TGTGCCAGCAGCTTAAGGGGGAACACTGAAGCTTTCTTT	CASSLRGNTEAFF
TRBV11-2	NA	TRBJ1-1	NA	TGTGCCAGCAGCTTAGACCGGACGGACACTGAAGCTTTCTTT	CASSLDRTDTEAFF
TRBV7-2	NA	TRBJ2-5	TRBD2	TGTGCCAGCAGCTTAACAGCGGGGGAGACCCAGTACTTC	CASSLTAGETQYF
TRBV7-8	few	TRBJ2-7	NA	TGTGCCAGCAGCCGTCAGAGGGTCTCCAACTACGAGCAGTACTTC	CASSRQRVSNYEQYF
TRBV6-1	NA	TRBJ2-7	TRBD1	TGTGCCTGCGGACAGGGCTGGGGAGCCTACGAGCAGTACTTC	CACGQGWGAYEQYF
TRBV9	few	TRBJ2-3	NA	TGTGCCAGCAGCGTAGGAGACCACACAGATACGCAGTATTTT	CASSVGDHTDTQYF
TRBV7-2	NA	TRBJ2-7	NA	TGTGCCAGCAGCTTAGGGGGACTCATGGTCTACGAGCAGTACTTC	CASSLGGLMVYEQYF
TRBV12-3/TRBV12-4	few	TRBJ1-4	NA	TGTGCCAGCAGTTTCCTGAGACGGCCGGGTGAAAAACTGTTTTTT	CASSFLRRPGEKLFF
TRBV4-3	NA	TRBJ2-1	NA	TGCGCCAGCAGCCAAGAGCGACGGGGACCGGAGAATGAGCAGTTCTTC	CASSQERRGPENEQFF
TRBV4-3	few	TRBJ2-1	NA	TGCGCCAGCAGCCAAGATCGTCAGGGCGACAATGAGCAGTTCTTC	CASSQDRQGDNEQFF
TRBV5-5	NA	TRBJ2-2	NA	TGTGCCAGCAGCTTGGAGCCCCATAGTGGAGCGAACACCGGGGAGCTGTTTTTT	CASSLEPHSGANTGELFF
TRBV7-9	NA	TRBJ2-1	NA	TGTGCCAGCAGCTGGAGAATACAGGGCGACTCCTACAATGAGCAGTTCTTC	CASSWRIQGDSYNEQFF
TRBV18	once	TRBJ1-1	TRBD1	TGTGCCAGCTCACCACCAACCGCAGGGGGGAACACTGAAGCTTTCTTT	CASSPPTAGGNTEAFF
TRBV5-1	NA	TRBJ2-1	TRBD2	TGCGCCAGCAGCTTGGAACTAGCGGGGGGCAATGAGCAGTTCTTC	CASSLELAGGNEQFF
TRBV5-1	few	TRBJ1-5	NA	TGCGCCAGCAGCTTCGGGACGGAGGATCAGCCCCAGCATTTT	CASSFGTEDQPQHF
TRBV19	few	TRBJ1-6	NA	TGTGCCAGTAGTATAAGATGGAGAGGATCACCCCTCCACTTT	CASSIRWRGSPLHF
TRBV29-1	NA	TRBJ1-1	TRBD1	TGCAGCGTTGAAATACAGGGGCTGAACACTGAAGCTTTCTTT	CSVEIQGLNTEAFF
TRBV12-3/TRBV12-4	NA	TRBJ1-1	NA	TGTGCCAGCAGTTTATGGGTTGGAGCTTTCTTT	CASSLWVGAFF
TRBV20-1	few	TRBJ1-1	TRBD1	TGCAGTGCCAGGACCCTCGACAGGGGAGGCACTGAAGCTTTCTTT	CSARTLDRGGTEAFF
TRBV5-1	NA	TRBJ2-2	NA	TGCGCCAGCAGCTTGCAGGGCCGGGGCGGGGAGCTGTTTTTT	CASSLQGRGGELFF
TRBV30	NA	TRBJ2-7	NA	TGTGCCTGGAGGAGGAGAGGGGGTGAGCAGTACTTC	CAWRRRGGEQYF
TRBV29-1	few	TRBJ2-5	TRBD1	TGCAGCGTTCGTAGGGGACAGGGCCAAGAGACCCAGTACTTC	CSVRRGQGQETQYF
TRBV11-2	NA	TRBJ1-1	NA	TGTGCCAGCAGCTTAGAAGGGAGAACTGAAGCTTTCTTT	CASSLEGRTEAFF
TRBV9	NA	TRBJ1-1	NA	TGTGCCAGCAGCGTAGGGGGATATAATGAAGCTTTCTTT	CASSVGGYNEAFF
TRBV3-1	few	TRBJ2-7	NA	TGTGCCAGCAGCCAAGACTTTGGTCCGGGACCATCCGAGCAGTACTTC	CASSQDFGPGPSEQYF
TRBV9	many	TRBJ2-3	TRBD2	TGTGCCAGCAGCCCATCCCTTAGCGGGGGGAGCACAGATACGCAGTATTTT	CASSPSLSGGSTDTQYF
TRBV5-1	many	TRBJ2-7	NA	TGTGCCAGCAGCTTGGAGGGACCCTCCTACGAGCAGTACTTC	CASSLEGPSYEQYF
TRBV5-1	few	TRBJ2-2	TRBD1	TGCGCCAGCAGCTCGGTGTCCCTAATTGCGCAGGGGGCCGGGGAGCTGTTTTTT	CASSSVSLIAQGAGELFF
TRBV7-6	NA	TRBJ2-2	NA	TGTGCCAGCAGCGCACAGGCGACCGGGGAGCTGTTTTTT	CASSAQATGELFF
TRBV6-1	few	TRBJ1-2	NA	TGTGCCAGCAGGAACCTCTACAGGGCGAACTATGGCTACACCTTC	CASRNLYRANYGYTF
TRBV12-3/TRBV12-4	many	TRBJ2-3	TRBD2	TGTGCCAGCAGTCCCAGGACTAGCGGGGTGATAGATACGCAGTATTTT	CASSPRTSGVIDTQYF
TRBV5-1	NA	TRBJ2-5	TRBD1	TGCGCCAGCAGCCTCGGACAGGCGGGAGAGACCCAGTACTTC	CASSLGQAGETQYF
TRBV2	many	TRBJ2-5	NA	TGTGCCAGCAGTTTGGAGGCGGGGCAAGAGACCCAGTACTTC	CASSLEAGQETQYF
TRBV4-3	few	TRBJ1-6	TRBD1	TGCGCCAGCAGCCTTCGGGACAGAAATAATTCACCCCTCCACTTT	CASSLRDRNNSPLHF
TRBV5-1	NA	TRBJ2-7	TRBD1	TGCGCCAGCAGACGGGACAGGTCCTACGAGCAGTACTTC	CASRRDRSYEQYF
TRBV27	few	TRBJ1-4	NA	TGTGCCAGCCGCGGGAGGGGAGGGAATGAAAAACTGTTTTTT	CASRGRGGNEKLFF
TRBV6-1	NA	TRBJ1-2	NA	TGTGCCAGCACTATTACTGGACATTCTTATGGCTACACCTTC	CASTITGHSYGYTF
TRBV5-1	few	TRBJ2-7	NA	TGCGCCAGCAGCCCCTCGGTCCCATCCTACGAGCAGTACTTC	CASSPSVPSYEQYF
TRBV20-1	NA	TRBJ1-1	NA	TGCAGTGTTTCAAGATCCTTGGAGGACACTGAAGCTTTCTTT	CSVSRSLEDTEAFF
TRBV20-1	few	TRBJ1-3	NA	TGCAGTGCCCGGAAAACCTCTGGAAACACCATATATTTT	CSARKTSGNTIYF
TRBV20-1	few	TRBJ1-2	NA	TGCAGTGCTAGAGATGGTACGGGAGCTAACTATGGCTACACCTTC	CSARDGTGANYGYTF
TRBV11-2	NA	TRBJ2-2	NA	TGTGCCAGCAGCTTATTTGGACCCGGGGAGCTGTTTTTT	CASSLFGPGELFF
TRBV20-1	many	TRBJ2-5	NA	TGCAGTGCTTACCGGGGCGAGGGAGAGACCCAGTACTTC	CSAYRGEGETQYF
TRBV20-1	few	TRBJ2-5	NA	TGCAGTGTTCGACCGGGAGCCTACCAAGAGACCCAGTACTTC	CSVRPGAYQETQYF
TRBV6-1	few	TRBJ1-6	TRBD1	TGTGCCAGCAGGACGGGACAGTATAATTCACCCCTCCACTTT	CASRTGQYNSPLHF
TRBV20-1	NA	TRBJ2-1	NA	TGCAGTGCTAGATCCCCGTGGAAGAATGAGCAGTTCTTC	CSARSPWKNEQFF
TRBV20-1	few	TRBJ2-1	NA	TGCAGTGCTAGTCCGGATCCTTCCTACAATGAGCAGTTCTTC	CSASPDPSYNEQFF
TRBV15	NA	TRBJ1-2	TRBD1	TGTGCCACCAGCAGAGGAGAGGGGGCTCACTACACCTTC	CATSRGEGAHYTF
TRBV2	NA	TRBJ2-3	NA	TGTGCCAGCAGTGTGGAGCGGACCCCGAATACGCAGTATTTT	CASSVERTPNTQYF
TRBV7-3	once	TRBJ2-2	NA	TGTGCCAGCAGCTTAAGACCCGTGAACACCGGGGAGCTGTTTTTT	CASSLRPVNTGELFF